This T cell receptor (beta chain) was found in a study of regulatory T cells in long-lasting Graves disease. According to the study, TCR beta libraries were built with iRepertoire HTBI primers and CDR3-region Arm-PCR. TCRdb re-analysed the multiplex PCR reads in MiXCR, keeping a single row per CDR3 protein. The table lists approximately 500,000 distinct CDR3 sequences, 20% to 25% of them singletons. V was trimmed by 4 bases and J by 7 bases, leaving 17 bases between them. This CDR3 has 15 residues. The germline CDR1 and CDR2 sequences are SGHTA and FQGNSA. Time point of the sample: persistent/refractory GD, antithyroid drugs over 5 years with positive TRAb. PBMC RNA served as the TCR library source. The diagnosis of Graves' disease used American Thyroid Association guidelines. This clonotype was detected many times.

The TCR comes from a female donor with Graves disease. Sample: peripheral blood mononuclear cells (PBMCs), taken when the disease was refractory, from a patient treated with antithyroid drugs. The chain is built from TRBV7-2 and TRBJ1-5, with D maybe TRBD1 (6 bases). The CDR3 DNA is TGTGCCAGCAGCTCCGGGCCCGCAGGGGAACAGCCCCAGCATTTT. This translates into CASSSGPAGEQPQHF.